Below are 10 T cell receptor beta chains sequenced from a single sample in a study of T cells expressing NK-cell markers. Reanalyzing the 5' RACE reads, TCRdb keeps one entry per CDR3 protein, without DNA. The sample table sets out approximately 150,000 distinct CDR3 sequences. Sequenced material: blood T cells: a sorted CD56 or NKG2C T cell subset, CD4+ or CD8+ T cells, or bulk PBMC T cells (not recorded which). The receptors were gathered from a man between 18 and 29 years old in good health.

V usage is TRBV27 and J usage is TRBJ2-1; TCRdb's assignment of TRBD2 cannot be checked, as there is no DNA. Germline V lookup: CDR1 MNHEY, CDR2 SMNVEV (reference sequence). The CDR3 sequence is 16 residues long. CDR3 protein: CASSLLAGGIYNEQFF.

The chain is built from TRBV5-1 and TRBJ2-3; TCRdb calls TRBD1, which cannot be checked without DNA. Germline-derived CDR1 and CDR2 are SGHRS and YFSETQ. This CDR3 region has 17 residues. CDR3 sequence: CASSLVSGHPNTDTQYF.

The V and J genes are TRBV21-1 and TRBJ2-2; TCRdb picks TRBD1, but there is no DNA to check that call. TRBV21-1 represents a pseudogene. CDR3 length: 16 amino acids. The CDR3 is CASSAGQGIGTGELFF.

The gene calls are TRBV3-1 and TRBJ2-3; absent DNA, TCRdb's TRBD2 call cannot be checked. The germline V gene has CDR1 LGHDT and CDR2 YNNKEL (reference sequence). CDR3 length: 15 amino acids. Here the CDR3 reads CASSLREGHGDTQYF.

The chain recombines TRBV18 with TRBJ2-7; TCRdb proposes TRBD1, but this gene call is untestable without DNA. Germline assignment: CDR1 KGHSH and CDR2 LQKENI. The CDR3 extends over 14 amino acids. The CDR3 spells CASSATGGQYEQYF.

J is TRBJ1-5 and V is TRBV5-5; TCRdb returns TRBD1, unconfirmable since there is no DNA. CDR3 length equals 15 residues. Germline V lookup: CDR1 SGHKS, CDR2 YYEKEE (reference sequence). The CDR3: CASSTGPGGNQPQHF.

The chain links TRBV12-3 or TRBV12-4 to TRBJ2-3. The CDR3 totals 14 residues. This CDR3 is CASIDRYPTDTQYF.

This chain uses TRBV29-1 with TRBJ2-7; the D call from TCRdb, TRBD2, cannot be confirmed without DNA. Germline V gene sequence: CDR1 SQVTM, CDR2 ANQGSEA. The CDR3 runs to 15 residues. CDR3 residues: CSVEDLHGGDYEQYF.

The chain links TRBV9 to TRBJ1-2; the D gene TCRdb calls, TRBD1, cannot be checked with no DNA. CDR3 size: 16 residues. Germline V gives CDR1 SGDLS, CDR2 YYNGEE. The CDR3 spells CASSVKGQGDNYGYTF.

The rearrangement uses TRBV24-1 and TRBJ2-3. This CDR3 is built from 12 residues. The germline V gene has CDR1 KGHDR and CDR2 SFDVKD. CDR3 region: CATSSGTDTQYF.